Many counts were recorded for the clone carrying this T cell receptor beta chain. The antigen remains unidentified. Via MiXCR, TCRdb re-called the RACE reads, giving one row per CDR3 protein. This repertoire shows some 350,000 distinct CDR3 sequences, around 6.9% found once; its top ten account for approximately 8.9%. This entry belongs to a study of human T cells and chemical hapten exposure. V was trimmed by 8 bases and J by 0 bases, leaving 10 bases between them. Germline V gene lookup returns CDR1 WSHSY and CDR2 SAAADI. This CDR3 region has 13 residues. Time point: patch test 1, 2 weeks after DPC sensitization. Stated treatment: therapeutic diphenylcyclopropenone sensitization with weekly scalp DPC. Overall study results and limits: Significantly more large CDR3 similarity clusters arose among expanded TCRs than among controls.

The chain carries TRBV10-2 and TRBJ1-1; TRBD1 is a possible D gene (5 bases). The sample was whole blood, taken in connection with sensitization to the hapten diphenylcyclopropenone (DPC). This TCR derives from a woman younger than 30 with alopecia areata. Some clones in this sample may be carry-over from other donors' samples. The CDR3 sequence: CASAREMNTEAFF. In DNA form, the CDR3 reads TGCGCCAGCGCCAGGGAGATGAACACTGAAGCTTTCTTT.